The clone carrying this T cell receptor (beta chain) was observed a handful of times. Its antigen is not identified. These data originate in a study of a mutant IDH1 vaccine in newly diagnosed glioma. Background on the study: Patients' prior therapy spanned radiotherapy, temozolomide, or both; most underwent both. General study points: A vaccine-induced immune response developed in roughly 93% of the patients.

Time point denoted: baseline, week 1 (first vaccination visit). The treatment here: pre-vaccination baseline after standard-of-care therapy. Astrocytomas that were new, WHO grade 3 or 4, IDH1-mutant and ATRX-lost were present in the donors. Clones were read by immunoSEQ multiplex PCR, and TCRdb kept only the in-frame ones, dropping some. The sample yields tens of thousands of clones, roughly 82% seen once. The sample here was PBMCs, taken from a glioma patient treated with radiotherapy, temozolomide or both. The TCR sequence derives from a man aged 40-55 years with glioma. Some clones in this sample may be carry-over from other donors' samples.

DNA of the CDR3: TGTGCCAGCAGTCGGGACCCAGACTTTGGAGTTGGCTACACCTTC. It translates to CASSRDPDFGVGYTF. The chain has TRBV6-5 and TRBJ1-2; weak D call: TRBD1 (5 bases). From germline, CDR1 is MNHEY and CDR2 SVGAGI. The CDR3 extends over 15 amino acids. V shed 5 bases and J shed 7 bases, with 20 bases lying between them.